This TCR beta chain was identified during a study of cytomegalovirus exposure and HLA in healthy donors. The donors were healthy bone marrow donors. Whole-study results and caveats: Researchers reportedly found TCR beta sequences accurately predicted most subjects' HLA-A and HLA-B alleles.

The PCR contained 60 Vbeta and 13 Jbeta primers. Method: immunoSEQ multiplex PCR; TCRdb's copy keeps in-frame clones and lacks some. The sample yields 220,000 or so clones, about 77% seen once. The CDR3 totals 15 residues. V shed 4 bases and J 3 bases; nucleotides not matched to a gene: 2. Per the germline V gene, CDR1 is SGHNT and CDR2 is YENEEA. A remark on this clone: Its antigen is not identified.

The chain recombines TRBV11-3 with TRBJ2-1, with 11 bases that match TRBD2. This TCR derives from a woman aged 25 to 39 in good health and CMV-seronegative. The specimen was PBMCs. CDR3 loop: CASSSTSGGYNEQFF. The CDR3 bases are TGTGCCAGCAGCTCAACTAGCGGGGGCTACAATGAGCAGTTCTTC. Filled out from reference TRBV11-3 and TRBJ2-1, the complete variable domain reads EAGVVQSPRYKIIEKKQPVAFWCNPISGHNTLYWYLQNLGQGPELLIRYENEEAVDDSQLPKDRFSAERLKGVDSTLKIQPAELGDSAVYLCASSSTSGGYNEQFFGPGTRLTVL.